This T cell receptor (beta chain) emerged from a study of blood T cell repertoires in COVID-19. CDR3 size: 15 residues. Trimming stripped 4 bases from V and 6 bases from J, with 17 bases between. From germline, CDR1 is SGHRS and CDR2 YFSETQ. TCRdb keeps only in-frame clones here, not all; method: immunoSEQ multiplex PCR. In the table there are fewer than 350,000 clones, around nine tenths of which are singletons. The clonotype comes from a man between 35 and 55 years old with acute or convalescent COVID-19. Sequenced sample: peripheral blood. The gene calls are TRBV5-1 and TRBJ2-1, with TRBD2 as a possible D gene (5 bases). CDR3 in amino acids: CASSPDEGVGNEQFF. DNA for the CDR3: TGCGCCAGCAGCCCAGACGAGGGAGTTGGCAATGAGCAGTTCTTC.